A few counts support the clone carrying this T cell receptor (beta chain). The antigen remains undetermined. This sample is drawn from a study of T cells in Graves' hyperthyroidism and ophthalmopathy. Study-wide results and caveats: A model of 13 V-J features distinguished ophthalmopathy from stable hyperthyroidism. Also found in blood were most expanded thyroid clonotypes above 0.001.

Per germline, CDR1 MNHNS and CDR2 SASEGT. This CDR3 region has 14 residues. Trimming removed 1 base from V and 4 bases from J, with 11 bases in between. From RNA transcripts, TCR beta CDR3 regions were amplified. Researchers ran a first-round RT-PCR on the TCR CDR3 using the HTBI primer set. TCRdb passed the multiplex PCR reads through MiXCR, listing each CDR3 protein once. The sample consists of just over 550,000 distinct CDR3 sequences, just over 45% of them appearing once. The sequence came from a woman younger than 30 with Graves' hyperthyroidism. V usage is TRBV6-1 and J usage is TRBJ2-7; the D gene is possibly TRBD2 (7 bases). Sequencing was done on a sample of peripheral blood or thyroid tissue (not recorded which). CDR3 sequence reads: CASSEGGGAYEQYF. As DNA, the CDR3 is TGTGCCAGCAGTGAAGGGGGGGGCGCATACGAGCAGTACTTC.